This T cell receptor beta chain was sequenced in a study of T cell responses to AZD1222 COVID-19 vaccine. Regarding the study as a whole: Of the AZD1222 recipients, only five to seven were seropositive at baseline. Spike-specific TCR breadth and depth went up after people got two AZD1222 doses.

The CDR3 runs 15 residues. Trimming stripped 4 bases from V and 0 bases from J, with 11 bases between. Per the germline V gene, CDR1 is SGDLS and CDR2 is YYNGEE. About this clone itself: What it binds is not known.

Clones were read by immunoSEQ multiplex PCR, and TCRdb kept only the in-frame ones, dropping some. The sample carries more than 150,000 clones, approximately 90% recorded once. This clonotype originated in an adult in good health. J is TRBJ1-5 and V is TRBV9, with TRBD1 as a possible D gene (5 bases). Here the sequenced sample was peripheral blood, taken on day 0 of AZD1222 vaccination. Here the CDR3 DNA reads TGTGCCAGCAGCCCGGGACCATATAGCAATCAGCCCCAGCATTTT. Amino acid sequence: CASSPGPYSNQPQHF.